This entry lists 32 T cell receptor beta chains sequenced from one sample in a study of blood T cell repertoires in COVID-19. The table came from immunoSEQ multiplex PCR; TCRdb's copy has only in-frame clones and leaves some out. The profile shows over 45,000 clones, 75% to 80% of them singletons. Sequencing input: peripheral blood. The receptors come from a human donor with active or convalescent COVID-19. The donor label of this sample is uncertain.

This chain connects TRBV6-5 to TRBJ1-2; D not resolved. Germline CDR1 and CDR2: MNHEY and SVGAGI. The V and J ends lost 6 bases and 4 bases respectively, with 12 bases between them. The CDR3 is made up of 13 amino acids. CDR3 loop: CASRTQALYGYTF. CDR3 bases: TGTGCCAGCAGAACCCAGGCACTCTATGGCTACACCTTC.

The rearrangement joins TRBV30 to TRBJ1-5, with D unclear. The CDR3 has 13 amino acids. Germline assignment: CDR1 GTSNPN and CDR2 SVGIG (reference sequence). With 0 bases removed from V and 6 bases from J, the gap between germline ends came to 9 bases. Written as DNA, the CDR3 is TGTGCCTGGAGTGTTGGGCCCCTTCAGCCCCAGCATTTT. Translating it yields CAWSVGPLQPQHF.

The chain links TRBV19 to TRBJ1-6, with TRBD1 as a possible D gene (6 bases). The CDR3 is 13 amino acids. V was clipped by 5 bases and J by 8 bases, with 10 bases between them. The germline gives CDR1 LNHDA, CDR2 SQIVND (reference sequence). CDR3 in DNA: TGTGCCAGTAGTCCTACAGGGTATTCACCCCTCCACTTT. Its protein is CASSPTGYSPLHF.

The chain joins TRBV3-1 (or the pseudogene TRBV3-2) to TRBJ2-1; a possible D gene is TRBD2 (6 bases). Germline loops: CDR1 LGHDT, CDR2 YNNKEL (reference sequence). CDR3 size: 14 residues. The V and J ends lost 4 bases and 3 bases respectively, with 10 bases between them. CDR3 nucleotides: TGTGCCAGCAGCCGAAAGACTAGCTACAATGAGCAGTTCTTC. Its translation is CASSRKTSYNEQFF.

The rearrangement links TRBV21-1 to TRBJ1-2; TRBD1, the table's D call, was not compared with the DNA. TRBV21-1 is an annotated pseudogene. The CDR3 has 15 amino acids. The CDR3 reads CASSKGQKGIYGYTF. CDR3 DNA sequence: TGTGCCAGCAGCAAAGGTCAGAAGGGGATCTATGGCTACACCTTC.

The CDR3: CASSPNSLAYQETQYF. CDR3 in DNA: TGTGCCAGCTCACCAAATTCCCTAGCTTATCAAGAGACCCAGTACTTC. J is TRBJ2-5 and V is TRBV18, with D possibly being TRBD2 (5 bases). The CDR3 loop spans 16 amino acids. Germline values: CDR1 KGHSH, CDR2 LQKENI. With 2 bases removed from V and 2 bases from J, the gap between germline ends came to 15 bases.

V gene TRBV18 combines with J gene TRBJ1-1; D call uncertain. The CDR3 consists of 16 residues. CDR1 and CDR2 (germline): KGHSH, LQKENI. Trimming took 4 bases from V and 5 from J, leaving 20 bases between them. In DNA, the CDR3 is TGTGCCAGCTCACGAGATTACCGTAGCATCTCAACTGAAGCTTTCTTT. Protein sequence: CASSRDYRSISTEAFF.

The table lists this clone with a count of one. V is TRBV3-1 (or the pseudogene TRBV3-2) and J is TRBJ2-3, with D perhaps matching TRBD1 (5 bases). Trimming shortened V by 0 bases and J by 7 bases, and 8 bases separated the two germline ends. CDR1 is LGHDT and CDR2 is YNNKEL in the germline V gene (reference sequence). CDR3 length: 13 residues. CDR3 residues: CASSQDRDNTQYF. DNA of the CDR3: TGTGCCAGCAGCCAAGACAGGGATAATACGCAGTATTTT.

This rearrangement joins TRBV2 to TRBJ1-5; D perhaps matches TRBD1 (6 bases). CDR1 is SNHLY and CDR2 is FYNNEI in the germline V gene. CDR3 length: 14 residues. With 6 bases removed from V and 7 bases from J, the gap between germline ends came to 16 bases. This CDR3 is CASRQQGGLQPQHF. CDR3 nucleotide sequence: TGTGCCAGCAGGCAACAGGGTGGGCTCCAGCCCCAGCATTTT.

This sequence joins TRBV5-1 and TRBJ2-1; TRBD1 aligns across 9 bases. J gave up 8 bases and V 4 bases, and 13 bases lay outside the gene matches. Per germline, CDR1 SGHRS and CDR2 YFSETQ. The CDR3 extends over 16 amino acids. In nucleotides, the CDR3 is TGCGCCAGCAGCCTAAATCCGGGACAGGGTTTCGATGAGCAGTTCTTC. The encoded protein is CASSLNPGQGFDEQFF.

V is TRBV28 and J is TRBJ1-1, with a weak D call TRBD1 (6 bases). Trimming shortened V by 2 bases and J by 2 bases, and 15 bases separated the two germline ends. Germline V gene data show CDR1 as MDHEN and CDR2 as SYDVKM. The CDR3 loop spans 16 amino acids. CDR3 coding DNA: TGTGCCAGCAGTTTAAGTACGGCAGGGGCTAACACTGAAGCTTTCTTT. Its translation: CASSLSTAGANTEAFF.

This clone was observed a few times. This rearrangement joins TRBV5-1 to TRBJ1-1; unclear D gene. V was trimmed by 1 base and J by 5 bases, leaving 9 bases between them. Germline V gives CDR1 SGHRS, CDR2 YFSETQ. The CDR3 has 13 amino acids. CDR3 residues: CASSLNGGTEAFF. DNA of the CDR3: TGCGCCAGCAGCTTGAACGGCGGGACTGAAGCTTTCTTT.

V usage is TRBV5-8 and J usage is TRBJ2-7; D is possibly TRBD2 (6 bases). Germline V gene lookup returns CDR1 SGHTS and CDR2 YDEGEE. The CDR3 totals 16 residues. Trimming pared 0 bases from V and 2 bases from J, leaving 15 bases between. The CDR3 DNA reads TGTGCCAGCAGCTTGGCCGGGGGAAGACCCACCTACGAGCAGTACTTC. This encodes CASSLAGGRPTYEQYF. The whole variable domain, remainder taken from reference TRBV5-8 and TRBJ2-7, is EAGVTQSPTHLIKTRGQQATLRCSPISGHTSVYWYQQALGLGLQFLLWYDEGEERNRGNFPPRFSGRQFPNYSSELNVNALELEDSALYLCASSLAGGRPTYEQYFGPGTRLTVT.

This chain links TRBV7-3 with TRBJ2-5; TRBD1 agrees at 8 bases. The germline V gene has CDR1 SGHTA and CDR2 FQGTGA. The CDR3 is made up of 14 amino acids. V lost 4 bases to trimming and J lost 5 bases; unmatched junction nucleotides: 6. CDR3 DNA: TGTGCCAGCAGCTCCCGGACAGGGCGGGAGACCCAGTACTTC. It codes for CASSSRTGRETQYF. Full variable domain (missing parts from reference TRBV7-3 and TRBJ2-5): GAGVSQTPSNKVTEKGKYVELRCDPISGHTALYWYRQSLGQGPEFLIYFQGTGAADDSGLPNDRFFAVRPEGSVSTLKIQRTERGDSAVYLCASSSRTGRETQYFGPGTRLLVL.

The CDR3 nucleotides read TGTGCCAGCAGTTTCCAGGGGATCGGCACCGGGGAGCTGTTTTTT. It is translated as CASSFQGIGTGELFF. The chain has TRBV6-6 and TRBJ2-2, with D perhaps TRBD1 (6 bases). The CDR3 sequence is 15 residues long. The germline gives CDR1 MNHNY, CDR2 SVGAGI (reference sequence). Trimming took 4 bases from V and 4 from J, leaving 13 bases between them.

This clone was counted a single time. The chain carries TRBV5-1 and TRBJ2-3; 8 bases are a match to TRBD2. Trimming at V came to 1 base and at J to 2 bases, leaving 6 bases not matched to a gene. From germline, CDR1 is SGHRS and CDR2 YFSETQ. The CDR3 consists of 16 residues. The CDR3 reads CASSLSSGSYTDTQYF. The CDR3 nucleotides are TGCGCCAGCAGCTTGAGCAGCGGGAGTTACACAGATACGCAGTATTTT.

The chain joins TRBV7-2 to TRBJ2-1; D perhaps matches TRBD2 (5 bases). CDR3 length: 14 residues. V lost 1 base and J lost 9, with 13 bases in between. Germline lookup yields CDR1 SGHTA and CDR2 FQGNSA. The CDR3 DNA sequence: TGTGCCAGCAGCTTAGGAACAATAGCGACTGAGCAGTTCTTC. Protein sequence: CASSLGTIATEQFF.

CDR3 protein: CASSGGGTEAFF. For the CDR3, the DNA is TGTGCCAGCAGTGGGGGCGGCACTGAAGCTTTCTTT. The chain combines TRBV7-9 with TRBJ1-1; D possibly corresponds to TRBD1 (6 bases). Germline V CDR1 and CDR2: SEHNR, FQNEAQ (reference sequence). This CDR3 has 12 residues. Trimming left V 6 bases short and J 4 bases short, with 9 bases between. Full variable domain (missing parts from reference TRBV7-9 and TRBJ1-1): DTGVSQNPRHKITKRGQNVTFRCDPISEHNRLYWYRQTLGQGPEFLTYFQNEAQLEKSRLLSDRFSAERPKGSFSTLEIQRTEQGDSAMYLCASSGGGTEAFFGQGTRLTVV.

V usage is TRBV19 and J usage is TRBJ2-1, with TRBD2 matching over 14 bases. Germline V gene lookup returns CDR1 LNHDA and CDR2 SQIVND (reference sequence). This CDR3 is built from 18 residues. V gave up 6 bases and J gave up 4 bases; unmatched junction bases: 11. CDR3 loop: CASSPGLAGATLYNEQFF. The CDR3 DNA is TGTGCCAGTAGCCCGGGACTAGCGGGAGCAACCCTATACAATGAGCAGTTCTTC.

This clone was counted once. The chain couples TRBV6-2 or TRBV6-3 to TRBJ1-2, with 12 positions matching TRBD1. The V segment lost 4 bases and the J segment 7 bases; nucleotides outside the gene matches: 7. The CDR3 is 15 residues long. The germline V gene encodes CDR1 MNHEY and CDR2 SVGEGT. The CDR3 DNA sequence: TGTGCCAGCAGTTTGGGACAGGGGGCGCAGGGTGGCTACACCTTC. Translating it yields CASSLGQGAQGGYTF.

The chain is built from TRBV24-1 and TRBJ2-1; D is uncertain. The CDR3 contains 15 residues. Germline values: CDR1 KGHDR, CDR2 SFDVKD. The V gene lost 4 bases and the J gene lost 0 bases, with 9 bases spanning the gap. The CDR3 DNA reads TGTGCCACCAGTGACCCGTCTAGCTCCTACAATGAGCAGTTCTTC. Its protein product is CATSDPSSSYNEQFF.

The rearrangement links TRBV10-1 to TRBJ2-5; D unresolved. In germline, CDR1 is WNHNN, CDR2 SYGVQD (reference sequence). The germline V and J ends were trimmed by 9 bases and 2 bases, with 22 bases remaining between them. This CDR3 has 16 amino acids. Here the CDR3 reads CASSPSQAPNQETQYF. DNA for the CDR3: TGCGCCAGTTCTCCCTCCCAGGCACCGAATCAAGAGACCCAGTACTTC.

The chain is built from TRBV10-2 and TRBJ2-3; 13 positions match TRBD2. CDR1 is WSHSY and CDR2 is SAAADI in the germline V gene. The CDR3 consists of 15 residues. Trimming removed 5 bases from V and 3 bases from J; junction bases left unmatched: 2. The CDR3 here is CASSPGLAGTDTQYF. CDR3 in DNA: TGCGCCAGCAGTCCGGGACTAGCGGGAACAGATACGCAGTATTTT.

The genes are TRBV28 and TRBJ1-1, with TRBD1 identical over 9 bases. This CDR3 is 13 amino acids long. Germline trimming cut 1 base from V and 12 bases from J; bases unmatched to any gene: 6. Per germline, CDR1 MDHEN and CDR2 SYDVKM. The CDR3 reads CASSLLQDRGPFF. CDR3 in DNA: TGTGCCAGCAGTTTATTGCAGGACAGGGGACCTTTCTTT.

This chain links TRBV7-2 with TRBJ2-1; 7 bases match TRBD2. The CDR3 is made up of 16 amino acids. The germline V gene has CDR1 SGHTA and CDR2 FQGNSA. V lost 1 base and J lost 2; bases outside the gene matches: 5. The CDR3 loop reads CASSLEAGVTYNEQFF. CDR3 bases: TGTGCCAGCAGCTTAGAGGCGGGAGTCACCTACAATGAGCAGTTCTTC.

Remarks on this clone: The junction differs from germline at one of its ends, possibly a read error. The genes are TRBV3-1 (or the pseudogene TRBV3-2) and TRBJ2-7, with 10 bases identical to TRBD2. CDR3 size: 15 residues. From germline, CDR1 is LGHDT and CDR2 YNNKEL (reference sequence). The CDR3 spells CASSYPTSGSSEQYF. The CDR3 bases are TGTGCCAGCAGCTATCCGACTAGCGGGTCCTCCGAGCAGTACTTC.

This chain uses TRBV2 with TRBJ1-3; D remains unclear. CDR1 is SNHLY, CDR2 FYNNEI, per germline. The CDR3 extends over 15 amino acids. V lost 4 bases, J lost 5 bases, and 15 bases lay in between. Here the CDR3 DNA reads TGTGCCAGCAGTGGATCCGAGGCAGTCCGAAACACCATATATTTT. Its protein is CASSGSEAVRNTIYF.

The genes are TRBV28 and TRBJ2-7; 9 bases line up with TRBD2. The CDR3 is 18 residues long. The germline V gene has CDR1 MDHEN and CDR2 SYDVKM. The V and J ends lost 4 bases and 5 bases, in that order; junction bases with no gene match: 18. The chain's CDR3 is CASSYSPPREGQGNEQYF. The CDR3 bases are TGTGCCAGCAGTTACTCCCCCCCGCGGGAGGGCCAAGGGAACGAGCAGTACTTC.

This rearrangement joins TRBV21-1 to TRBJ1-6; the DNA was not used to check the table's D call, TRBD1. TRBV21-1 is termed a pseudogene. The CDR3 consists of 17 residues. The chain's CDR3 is CASSTRGTVGYNSPLHF. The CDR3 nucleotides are TGTGCCAGCAGCACCAGGGGGACAGTGGGGTATAATTCACCCCTCCACTTT.

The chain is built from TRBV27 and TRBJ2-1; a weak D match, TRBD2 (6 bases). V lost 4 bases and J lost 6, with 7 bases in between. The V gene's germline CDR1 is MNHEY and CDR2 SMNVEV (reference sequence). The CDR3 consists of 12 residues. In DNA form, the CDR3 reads TGTGCCAGCAGTTATAGCGGCAATGAGCAGTTCTTC. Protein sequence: CASSYSGNEQFF.

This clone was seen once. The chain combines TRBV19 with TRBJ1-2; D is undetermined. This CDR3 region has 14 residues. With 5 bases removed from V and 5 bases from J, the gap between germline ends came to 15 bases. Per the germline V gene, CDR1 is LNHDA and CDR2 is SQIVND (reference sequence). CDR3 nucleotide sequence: TGTGCCAGTAGTTCTCCTGTTCCGGGATATGGCTACACCTTC. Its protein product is CASSSPVPGYGYTF. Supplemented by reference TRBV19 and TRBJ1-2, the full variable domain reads DGGITQSPKYLFRKEGQNVTLSCEQNLNHDAMYWYRQDPGQGLRLIYYSQIVNDFQKGDIAEGYSVSREKKESFPLTVTSAQKNPTAFYLCASSSPVPGYGYTFGSGTRLTVV.

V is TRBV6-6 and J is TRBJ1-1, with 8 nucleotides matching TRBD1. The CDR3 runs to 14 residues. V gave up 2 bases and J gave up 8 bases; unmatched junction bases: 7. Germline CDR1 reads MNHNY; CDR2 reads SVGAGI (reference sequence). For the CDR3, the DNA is TGTGCCAGCAGTTACGGCGGCGGACAGGGCGAAGCTTTCTTT. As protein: CASSYGGGQGEAFF.